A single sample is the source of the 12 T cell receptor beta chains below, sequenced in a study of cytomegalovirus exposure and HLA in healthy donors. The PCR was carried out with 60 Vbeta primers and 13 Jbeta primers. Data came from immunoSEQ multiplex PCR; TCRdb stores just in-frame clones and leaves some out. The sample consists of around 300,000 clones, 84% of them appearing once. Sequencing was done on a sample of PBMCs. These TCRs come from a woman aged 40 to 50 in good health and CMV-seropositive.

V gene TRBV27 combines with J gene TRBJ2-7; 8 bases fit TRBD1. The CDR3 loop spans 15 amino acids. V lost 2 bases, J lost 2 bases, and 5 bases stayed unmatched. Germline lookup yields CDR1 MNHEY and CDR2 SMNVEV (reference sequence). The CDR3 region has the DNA TGTGCCAGCAGTTTAAGGGACAGGCGGACCTACGAGCAGTACTTC. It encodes CASSLRDRRTYEQYF.

The CDR3 nucleotides read TGTGCCAGCAGCGAAGGGGGGGTGGGCGGCTACACCTTC. Protein sequence: CASSEGGVGGYTF. The chain is built from TRBV9 and TRBJ1-2, with D possibly being TRBD1 (6 bases). The V end lost 3 bases, the J end lost 8 bases, and 14 bases lay between the germline ends. Germline CDR1 SGDLS, CDR2 YYNGEE. The CDR3 covers 13 residues.

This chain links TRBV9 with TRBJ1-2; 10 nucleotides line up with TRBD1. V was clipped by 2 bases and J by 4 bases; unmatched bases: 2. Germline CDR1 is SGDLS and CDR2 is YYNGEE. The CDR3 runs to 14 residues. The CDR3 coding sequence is TGTGCCAGCAGCGTGACAGGGGGCGGCTATGGCTACACCTTC. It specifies CASSVTGGGYGYTF.

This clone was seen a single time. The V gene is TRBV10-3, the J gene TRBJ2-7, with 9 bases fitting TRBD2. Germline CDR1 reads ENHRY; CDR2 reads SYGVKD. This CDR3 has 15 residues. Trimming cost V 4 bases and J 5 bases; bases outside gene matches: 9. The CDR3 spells CAISVFGGRADEQYF. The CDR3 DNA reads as TGTGCCATCAGTGTTTTTGGCGGGAGGGCCGACGAGCAGTACTTC.

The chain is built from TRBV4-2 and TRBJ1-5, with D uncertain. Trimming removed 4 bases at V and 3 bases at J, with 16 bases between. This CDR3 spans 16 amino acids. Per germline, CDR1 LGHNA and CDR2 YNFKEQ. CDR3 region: CASSPLKNGPNQPQHF. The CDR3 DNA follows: TGTGCCAGCAGCCCCCTAAAGAACGGTCCCAATCAGCCCCAGCATTTT.

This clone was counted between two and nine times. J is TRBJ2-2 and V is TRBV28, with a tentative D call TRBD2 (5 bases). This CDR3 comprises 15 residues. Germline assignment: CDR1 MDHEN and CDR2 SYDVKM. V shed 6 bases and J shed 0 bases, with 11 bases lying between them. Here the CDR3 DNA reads TGTGCCAGCAGACTCAGGACTTCGAACACCGGGGAGCTGTTTTTT. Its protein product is CASRLRTSNTGELFF.

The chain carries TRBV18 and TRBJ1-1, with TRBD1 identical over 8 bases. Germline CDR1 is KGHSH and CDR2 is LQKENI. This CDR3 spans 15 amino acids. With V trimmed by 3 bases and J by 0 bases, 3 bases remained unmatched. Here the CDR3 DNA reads TGTGCCAGCTCACCTGGACAGGGCTTGAACACTGAAGCTTTCTTT. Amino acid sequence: CASSPGQGLNTEAFF.

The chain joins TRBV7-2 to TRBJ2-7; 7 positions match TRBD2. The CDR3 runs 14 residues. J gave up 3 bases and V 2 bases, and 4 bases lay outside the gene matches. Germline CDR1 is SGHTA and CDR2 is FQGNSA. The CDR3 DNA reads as TGTGCCAGCAGCTTACAGCGGGGAATCTACGAGCAGTACTTC. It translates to CASSLQRGIYEQYF.

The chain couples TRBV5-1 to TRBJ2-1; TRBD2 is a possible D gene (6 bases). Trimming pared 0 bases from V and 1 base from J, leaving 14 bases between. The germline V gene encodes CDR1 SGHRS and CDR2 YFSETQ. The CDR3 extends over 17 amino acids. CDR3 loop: CASSLVLAVSSYNEQFF. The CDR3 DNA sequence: TGCGCCAGCAGCTTGGTATTAGCGGTTTCATCCTACAATGAGCAGTTCTTC. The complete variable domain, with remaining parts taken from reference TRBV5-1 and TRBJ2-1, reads KAGVTQTPRYLIKTRGQQVTLSCSPISGHRSVSWYQQTPGQGLQFLFEYFSETQRNKGNFPGRFSGRQFSNSRSEMNVSTLELGDSALYLCASSLVLAVSSYNEQFFGPGTRLTVL.

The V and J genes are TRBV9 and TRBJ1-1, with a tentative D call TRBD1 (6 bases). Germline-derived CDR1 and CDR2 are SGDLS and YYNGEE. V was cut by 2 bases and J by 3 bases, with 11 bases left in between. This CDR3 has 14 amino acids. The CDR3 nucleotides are TGTGCCAGCAGCGTGCAGGGGACGGACACTGAAGCTTTCTTT. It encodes CASSVQGTDTEAFF. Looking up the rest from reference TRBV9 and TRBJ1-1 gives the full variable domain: DSGVTQTPKHLITATGQRVTLRCSPRSGDLSVYWYQQSLDQGLQFLIQYYNGEERAKGNILERFSAQQFPDLHSELNLSSLELGDSALYFCASSVQGTDTEAFFGQGTRLTVV.

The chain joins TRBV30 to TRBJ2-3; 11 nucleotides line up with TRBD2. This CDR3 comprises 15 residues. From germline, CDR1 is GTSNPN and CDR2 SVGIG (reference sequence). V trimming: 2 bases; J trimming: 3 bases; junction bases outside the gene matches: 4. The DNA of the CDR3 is TGTGCCTGGAGTTTAGCGGGAGGGGGGACAGATACGCAGTATTTT. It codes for CAWSLAGGGTDTQYF.

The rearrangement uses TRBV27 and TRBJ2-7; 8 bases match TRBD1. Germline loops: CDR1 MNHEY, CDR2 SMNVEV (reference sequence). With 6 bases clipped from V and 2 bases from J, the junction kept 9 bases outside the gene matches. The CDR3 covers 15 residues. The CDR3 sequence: CASSSLGTGAYEQYF. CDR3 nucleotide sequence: TGTGCCAGCAGCAGCCTAGGGACAGGAGCCTACGAGCAGTACTTC.